Listed below are T cell receptor beta chains from one sample, sequenced in a study of cytomegalovirus exposure and HLA in healthy donors. Assay used: immunoSEQ multiplex PCR; TCRdb lists only in-frame clones, some missing. The sample holds 95,000 to 150,000 clones, over 80% seen once. The material sequenced was PBMCs. All receptors come from a man aged 18 to 29 in good health and CMV-seropositive. Both conserved end residues are part of each CDR3. D genes are given only for firm matches. Clone size is shown for a subset of rows, as once, few, many or a class of expanded clone.

V gene: TRBV6-5; clone size: few; J gene: TRBJ2-7; D gene: -; CDR3 length: 15; CDR3 protein: CASTGIEGVSYEQYF
V gene: TRBV2; clone size: -; J gene: TRBJ1-3; D gene: -; CDR3 length: 14; CDR3 protein: CASTLDSSGNTIYF
V gene: TRBV4-1; clone size: -; J gene: TRBJ2-3; D gene: TRBD2; CDR3 length: 17; CDR3 protein: CASSHVASGGVSDTQYF
V gene: TRBV5-1; clone size: -; J gene: TRBJ2-1; D gene: TRBD2; CDR3 length: 17; CDR3 protein: CASSLAALGLAANEQFF
V gene: TRBV15; clone size: -; J gene: TRBJ2-1; D gene: -; CDR3 length: 11; CDR3 protein: CATSKGVEQFF
V gene: TRBV10-3; clone size: few; J gene: TRBJ1-6; D gene: -; CDR3 length: 13; CDR3 protein: CAISESRDSPLHF
V gene: TRBV5-8; clone size: -; J gene: -; D gene: TRBD1; CDR3 length: 15; CDR3 protein: CASSLPDREVDEQYF
V gene: TRBV5-4; clone size: -; J gene: TRBJ1-2; D gene: -; CDR3 length: 15; CDR3 protein: CASSLGQNANYGYTF
V gene: TRBV9; clone size: -; J gene: TRBJ2-1; D gene: -; CDR3 length: 17; CDR3 protein: CASSVAQRGSSYNEQFF
V gene: TRBV9; clone size: -; J gene: TRBJ2-5; D gene: TRBD2; CDR3 length: 15; CDR3 protein: CASTSVGTREETQYF
V gene: TRBV6-6; clone size: -; J gene: TRBJ1-2; D gene: TRBD1; CDR3 length: 15; CDR3 protein: CASSFESTTGYGYTF
V gene: TRBV4-1; clone size: once; J gene: TRBJ1-2; D gene: -; CDR3 length: 17; CDR3 protein: CASSPGPRMGARSGYTF
V gene: TRBV6-1; clone size: -; J gene: TRBJ1-1; D gene: -; CDR3 length: 18; CDR3 protein: CASSEAGRRGRGNTEAFF
V gene: TRBV12-5; clone size: -; J gene: TRBJ2-7; D gene: -; CDR3 length: 15; CDR3 protein: CASGLEYRDSYEQYF
V gene: TRBV11-2; clone size: -; J gene: TRBJ1-2; D gene: -; CDR3 length: 17; CDR3 protein: CASSLDWESRINYGYTF
V gene: TRBV7-9; clone size: -; J gene: TRBJ2-1; D gene: -; CDR3 length: 14; CDR3 protein: CASSPLTVYNEQFF
V gene: TRBV7-7; clone size: once; J gene: TRBJ2-1; D gene: -; CDR3 length: 15; CDR3 protein: CASSLRTGRDNEQFF
V gene: TRBV6-5; clone size: -; J gene: TRBJ1-2; D gene: -; CDR3 length: 12; CDR3 protein: CASSYGRGGYTF
V gene: TRBV28; clone size: -; J gene: TRBJ1-2; D gene: -; CDR3 length: 12; CDR3 protein: CASSLEGKGYTF
V gene: TRBV10-1; clone size: few; J gene: TRBJ1-4; D gene: -; CDR3 length: 11; CDR3 protein: CAIRPPGKLFF
V gene: TRBV2; clone size: -; J gene: TRBJ2-7; D gene: -; CDR3 length: 11; CDR3 protein: CASSEEPRDFF
V gene: TRBV9; clone size: -; J gene: TRBJ2-2; D gene: -; CDR3 length: 11; CDR3 protein: CASWGGGELFF
V gene: TRBV13; clone size: -; J gene: TRBJ2-5; D gene: TRBD2; CDR3 length: 17; CDR3 protein: CASSLGFGGGAGETQYF
V gene: TRBV6-6; clone size: -; J gene: TRBJ1-6; D gene: -; CDR3 length: 15; CDR3 protein: CASSYGGFGNSPLHF
V gene: TRBV28; clone size: -; J gene: TRBJ1-2; D gene: -; CDR3 length: 14; CDR3 protein: CASSFWGGNYGYTF
V gene: TRBV29-1; clone size: -; J gene: TRBJ1-2; D gene: -; CDR3 length: 13; CDR3 protein: CSANDGANYGYTF
V gene: TRBV7-8; clone size: -; J gene: TRBJ1-1; D gene: -; CDR3 length: 15; CDR3 protein: CASSLVGGGDTEAFF
V gene: TRBV28; clone size: -; J gene: TRBJ1-1; D gene: -; CDR3 length: 13; CDR3 protein: CASSLFGNTEAFF
V gene: TRBV4-1; clone size: -; J gene: TRBJ1-2; D gene: -; CDR3 length: 18; CDR3 protein: CASSLPPTPTGPNYGYTF
V gene: TRBV19; clone size: -; J gene: TRBJ2-7; D gene: TRBD1; CDR3 length: 16; CDR3 protein: CASSPGTGIGSYEQYF
V gene: TRBV5-1; clone size: -; J gene: TRBJ2-1; D gene: -; CDR3 length: 12; CDR3 protein: CASSLSYNEQFF
V gene: TRBV5-6; clone size: -; J gene: TRBJ2-3; D gene: -; CDR3 length: 13; CDR3 protein: CASSFFKTDTQYF
V gene: TRBV2; clone size: -; J gene: TRBJ1-5; D gene: -; CDR3 length: 16; CDR3 protein: CASRDDRGRRNQPQHF
V gene: TRBV5-1; clone size: -; J gene: TRBJ2-5; D gene: TRBD2; CDR3 length: 17; CDR3 protein: CASSRKSGGTIGETQYF
V gene: TRBV30; clone size: -; J gene: TRBJ1-6; D gene: TRBD1; CDR3 length: 14; CDR3 protein: CACHRGSYNSPLHF
V gene: TRBV11-2; clone size: -; J gene: TRBJ2-1; D gene: TRBD1; CDR3 length: 15; CDR3 protein: CASSYRQGAPNEQFF
V gene: TRBV6-5; clone size: -; J gene: TRBJ1-2; D gene: -; CDR3 length: 11; CDR3 protein: CVIWGGYGYTF
V gene: TRBV7-6; clone size: -; J gene: TRBJ1-2; D gene: TRBD1; CDR3 length: 15; CDR3 protein: CASSLAPGQGDGYTF
V gene: TRBV4-1; clone size: few; J gene: TRBJ2-7; D gene: TRBD1; CDR3 length: 15; CDR3 protein: CASSNPGTGTYEQYF
V gene: TRBV29-1; clone size: -; J gene: TRBJ2-3; D gene: TRBD2; CDR3 length: 15; CDR3 protein: CSVQGLAGSTDTQYF
V gene: TRBV6-5; clone size: -; J gene: TRBJ2-7; D gene: -; CDR3 length: 12; CDR3 protein: CASSQGGYEQYF
V gene: TRBV5-8; clone size: few; J gene: TRBJ2-1; D gene: TRBD2; CDR3 length: 15; CDR3 protein: CASSSSAGLYNEQFF
V gene: TRBV6-5; clone size: -; J gene: TRBJ2-3; D gene: TRBD2; CDR3 length: 15; CDR3 protein: CASSLERGAPDTQYF
V gene: TRBV7-8; clone size: -; J gene: TRBJ2-7; D gene: TRBD1; CDR3 length: 16; CDR3 protein: CASSSLLPGQGYEQYF
V gene: TRBV9; clone size: -; J gene: TRBJ2-5; D gene: -; CDR3 length: 15; CDR3 protein: CASSVNGISGGVQYF
V gene: TRBV7-8; clone size: once; J gene: TRBJ1-3; D gene: -; CDR3 length: 17; CDR3 protein: CASSPSDPGVSGNTIYF
V gene: TRBV2; clone size: -; J gene: TRBJ2-4; D gene: -; CDR3 length: 14; CDR3 protein: CASSETGTKNIQYF